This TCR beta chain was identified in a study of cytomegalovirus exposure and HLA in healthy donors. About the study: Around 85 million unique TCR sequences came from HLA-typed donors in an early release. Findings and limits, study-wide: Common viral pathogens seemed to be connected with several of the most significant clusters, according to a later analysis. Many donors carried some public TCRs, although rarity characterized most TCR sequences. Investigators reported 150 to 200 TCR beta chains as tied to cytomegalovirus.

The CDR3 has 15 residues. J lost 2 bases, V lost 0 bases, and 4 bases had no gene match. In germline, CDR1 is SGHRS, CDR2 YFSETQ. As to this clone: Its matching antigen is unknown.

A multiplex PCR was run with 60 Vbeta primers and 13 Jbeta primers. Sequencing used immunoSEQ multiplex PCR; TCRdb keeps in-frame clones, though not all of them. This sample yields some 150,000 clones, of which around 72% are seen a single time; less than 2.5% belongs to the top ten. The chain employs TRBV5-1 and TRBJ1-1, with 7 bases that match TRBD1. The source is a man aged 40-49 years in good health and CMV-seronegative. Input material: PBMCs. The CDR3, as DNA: TGCGCCAGCAGCTTGGATCCAGGGGGTAACACTGAAGCTTTCTTT. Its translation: CASSLDPGGNTEAFF. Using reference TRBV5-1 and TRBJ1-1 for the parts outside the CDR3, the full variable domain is KAGVTQTPRYLIKTRGQQVTLSCSPISGHRSVSWYQQTPGQGLQFLFEYFSETQRNKGNFPGRFSGRQFSNSRSEMNVSTLELGDSALYLCASSLDPGGNTEAFFGQGTRLTVV.